A single sample is the source of the 14 T cell receptor beta chains below, sequenced in a study of cytomegalovirus exposure and HLA in healthy donors. The PCR employed 60 Vbeta primers together with 13 Jbeta primers. The protocol was immunoSEQ multiplex PCR, while the TCRdb copy is restricted to in-frame clones and leaves out a portion. The table includes more than 100,000 clones, 75% to 90% detected once. Sequenced input: PBMCs. The receptors originated from a man aged 40-49 years in good health and CMV-seronegative.

V and J are TRBV21-1 and TRBJ1-2. TRBV21-1 is given as a pseudogene. This CDR3 is 15 amino acids long. In DNA, the CDR3 is TGTGCCAGCAGCAAAAATACTACTAACCACTATGGCTACACCTTC. It encodes CASSKNTTNHYGYTF.

The chain carries TRBV2 and TRBJ2-7; D remains ambiguous. The germline V gene encodes CDR1 SNHLY and CDR2 FYNNEI. Trimming removed 3 bases at V and 0 bases at J, with 12 bases between. The CDR3 is made up of 15 amino acids. The CDR3 bases are TGTGCCAGCAGTGATTCCCCAGCGCACTCCTACGAGCAGTACTTC. As protein: CASSDSPAHSYEQYF.

The genes are TRBV7-8 and TRBJ2-5; 8 bases agree with TRBD2. The CDR3 runs to 14 residues. CDR1 and CDR2 from the germline V gene are SGHVS and FQNEAQ. V shed 2 bases and J 4 bases; nucleotides not matched to a gene: 3. CDR3 amino acids: CASSLNGRGETQYF. The CDR3 DNA follows: TGTGCCAGCAGCTTAAACGGGAGGGGAGAGACCCAGTACTTC.

This clone turned up a few times. The chain is built from TRBV9 and TRBJ2-2, with 7 bases aligning to TRBD2. V lost 4 bases, J lost 7 bases, and 10 bases stayed unmatched. The germline gives CDR1 SGDLS, CDR2 YYNGEE. The CDR3 sequence is 15 residues long. The CDR3 is CASSPPGGGGGELFF. CDR3 DNA: TGTGCCAGCAGCCCCCCGGGTGGGGGGGGCGGGGAGCTGTTTTTT.

In this sample, this clone turned up a few times. The chain carries TRBV5-1 and TRBJ2-7, with TRBD1 identical over 9 bases. With 3 bases clipped from V and 2 bases from J, the junction kept 3 bases outside the gene matches. The CDR3 is 14 residues long. CDR1 and CDR2 (germline): SGHRS, YFSETQ. The chain's CDR3 is CASSSTGGAYEQYF. In DNA form, the CDR3 reads TGCGCCAGCAGCTCAACAGGGGGCGCCTACGAGCAGTACTTC.

Only one count was recorded for this clone. The chain uses TRBV14 and TRBJ2-7; 12 nucleotides align to TRBD2. Trimming cost V 3 bases and J 2 bases; bases outside gene matches: 2. The CDR3 is 15 amino acids. From germline, CDR1 is SGHDN and CDR2 FVKESK. CDR3 amino acids: CASSQTSGSPYEQYF. CDR3 sequence (DNA): TGTGCCAGCAGCCAGACTAGCGGGAGTCCCTACGAGCAGTACTTC.

The chain has TRBV10-3 and TRBJ2-3, with 7 positions matching TRBD2. Germline V gene data show CDR1 as ENHRY and CDR2 as SYGVKD. The CDR3 contains 13 residues. With 7 bases clipped from V and 4 bases from J, the junction kept 5 bases outside the gene matches. This CDR3 reads CAITSGAPDTQYF. The CDR3 DNA is TGTGCCATCACAAGCGGGGCCCCAGATACGCAGTATTTT.

The CDR3 loop reads CAWSGQGKNTEAFF. CDR3 nucleotide sequence: TGTGCCTGGAGCGGGCAGGGGAAGAACACTGAAGCTTTCTTT. The V call is TRBV30, the J call TRBJ1-1; a possible D gene is TRBD1 (6 bases). The CDR3 spans 14 residues. V lost 3 bases and J lost 1, with 12 bases in between. The germline V gene has CDR1 GTSNPN and CDR2 SVGIG (reference sequence).

The chain is built from TRBV5-4 and TRBJ1-4; TRBD1 agrees at 8 bases. Trimming cost V 4 bases and J 12 bases; bases outside gene matches: 8. The CDR3 covers 13 residues. The germline V gene has CDR1 SGHNT and CDR2 YYREEE (reference sequence). CDR3 loop: CASSPPGGGELFF. For the CDR3, the DNA is TGTGCCAGCAGCCCTCCAGGGGGCGGAGAACTGTTTTTT.

The rearrangement uses TRBV27 and TRBJ1-5, with D possibly being TRBD1 (5 bases). The CDR3 covers 17 residues. Looked up from germline, CDR1 is MNHEY and CDR2 is SMNVEV (reference sequence). The V end lost 0 bases, the J end lost 6 bases, and 18 bases lay between the germline ends. The CDR3 spells CASSLSALGTWGQPQHF. The CDR3 DNA reads as TGTGCCAGCAGTTTATCGGCTTTGGGGACTTGGGGTCAGCCCCAGCATTTT.

The genes are TRBV10-1 and TRBJ1-2, with D tentatively TRBD1 (6 bases). Trimming shortened V by 5 bases and J by 5 bases, and 12 bases separated the two germline ends. Germline loops: CDR1 WNHNN, CDR2 SYGVQD (reference sequence). CDR3 size: 13 residues. CDR3 nucleotide sequence: TGCGCCAGCAGTCCAGGACAGACATATGGCTACACCTTC. Residues: CASSPGQTYGYTF.

CDR3 in DNA: TGTGCCAGCAGCTTAGGTGTAAACTCCTACAATGAGCAGTTCTTC. It is translated as CASSLGVNSYNEQFF. J is TRBJ2-1 and V is TRBV11-2; D gene unclear. There are 15 residues in the CDR3. Between the trimmed V and J ends, which lost 1 base and 0 bases, there was a span of 7 bases. Per germline, CDR1 SGHAT and CDR2 FQNNGV.

This sequence joins TRBV14 and TRBJ1-5, with unresolved D. This CDR3 has 15 residues. Trimming took off 4 bases at V and 2 bases at J, with 12 bases between the two ends. CDR1 and CDR2 (germline): SGHDN, FVKESK. The CDR3 coding sequence is TGTGCCAGCAGCCGAACCTTGAGGCGCAATCAGCCCCAGCATTTT. This sequence encodes CASSRTLRRNQPQHF.

This clone was seen once. V and J are TRBV5-1 and TRBJ2-1; 9 bases fit TRBD2. J gave up 7 bases and V 0 bases, and 8 bases lay outside the gene matches. CDR1 SGHRS and CDR2 YFSETQ come from the germline V gene. There are 16 residues in the CDR3. The CDR3 is CASSLERGGVINEQFF. The DNA of the CDR3 is TGCGCCAGCAGCTTGGAGCGCGGGGGGGTAATAAATGAGCAGTTCTTC.